This T cell receptor (beta chain) was documented in a study of beta chain features in type 1 diabetes. The sequenced template was cDNA made from the entire isolated RNA. This table comes from immunoSEQ multiplex PCR, and its TCRdb copy is limited to in-frame clones, with some not included. The table lists approximately 470,000 clones, approximately 30% of them singletons. The sample holds a few counts of this clone. The length of the CDR3 is 12 residues. V lost 4 bases, J lost 3 bases, and 7 bases lay in between. Germline CDR1 is MNHEY and CDR2 is SVGAGI. Sequencing input: naive CD4+ T cells from blood. The source is a man between 18 and 29 years old in good health. This chain joins TRBV6-5 and TRBJ2-7; D uncertain. Here the CDR3 reads CASSSPYYEQYF. CDR3 nucleotide sequence: TGTGCCAGCAGTTCCCCCTACTACGAGCAGTACTTC.